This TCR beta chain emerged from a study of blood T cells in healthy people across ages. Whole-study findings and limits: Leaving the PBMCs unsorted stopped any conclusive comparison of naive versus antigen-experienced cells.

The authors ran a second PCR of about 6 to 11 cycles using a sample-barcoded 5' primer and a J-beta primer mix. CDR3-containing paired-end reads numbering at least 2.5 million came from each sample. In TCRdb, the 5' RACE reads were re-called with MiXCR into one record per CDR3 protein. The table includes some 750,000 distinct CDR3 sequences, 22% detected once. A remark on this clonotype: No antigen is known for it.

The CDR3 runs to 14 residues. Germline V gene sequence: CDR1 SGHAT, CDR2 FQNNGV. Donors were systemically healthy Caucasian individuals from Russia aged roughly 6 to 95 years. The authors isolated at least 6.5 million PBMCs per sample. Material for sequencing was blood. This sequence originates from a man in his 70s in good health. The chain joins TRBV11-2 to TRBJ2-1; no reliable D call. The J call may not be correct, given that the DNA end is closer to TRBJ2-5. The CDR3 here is CASSLEYNQETQYF. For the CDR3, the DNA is TGTGCCAGCAGCTTAGAATACAACCAAGAGACCCAGTACTTC.